This T cell receptor beta chain came from a study of tumor-infiltrating lymphocytes in primary liver carcinoma. From approximately 0.5 ug of total RNA, TCR beta-specific cDNA was reverse-transcribed using a constant-region primer. Three nested multiplex PCR rounds, a slightly modified ARM-PCR method, built the TCR beta libraries. TCRdb itself ran the multiplex PCR reads through MiXCR, one entry per CDR3 protein. The data show 95,000 to 150,000 distinct CDR3 sequences, 55% to 75% seen once. To note about this clonotype: The junction departs from germline at one end; a sequencing error may be responsible.

Joint extraction of RNA and DNA used roughly 19-33 mg of bulk tissue that was unsorted. The TCR comes from a woman aged 55-70 years with primary liver carcinoma and hepatitis B virus infection. The sample comprised liver tumor tissue from sampling region 1. Subset described: tumor region T1, superior pole.

CDR3 DNA: TGTGCCAGCATCTATCGTACAGTCCTCTCCTACGAGCATTACTTC. Its protein is CASIYRTVLSYEHYF. The V and J genes are TRBV11-3 and TRBJ2-7; no firm D call. This CDR3 is 15 amino acids long. Germline CDR1 SGHNT, CDR2 YENEEA.